A selection of T cell receptor beta chains follows, all from one sample in a study of cytomegalovirus exposure and HLA in healthy donors. Some clones are missing from TCRdb's copy, which holds only in-frame ones; the method was immunoSEQ multiplex PCR. The sample lists about 110,000 clones; around 79% were seen once. Sequencing was done on a sample of PBMCs. The source is a woman aged 25 to 39 in good health and CMV-seronegative. Each CDR3 is given without its conserved first and last residue. The order of the fields is V gene, CDR3 length, J gene, CDR3 protein.

V gene: TRBV11-2
CDR3 length: 13
J gene: TRBJ2-7
CDR3 protein: ASSLASGRGYEQY

V gene: TRBV6-6
CDR3 length: 13
J gene: TRBJ2-7
CDR3 protein: ASSPLAGGPYEQY

V gene: TRBV28
CDR3 length: 12
J gene: TRBJ1-2
CDR3 protein: ASSRQGAGYGYT

V gene: TRBV4-2
CDR3 length: 16
J gene: TRBJ2-3
CDR3 protein: ASSRIGTSGGFTDTQY

V gene: TRBV10-3
CDR3 length: 15
J gene: TRBJ2-4
CDR3 protein: AISGTGGFESKNIQY

V gene: TRBV7-2
CDR3 length: 12
J gene: TRBJ1-5
CDR3 protein: ASSSRQGNQPQH

V gene: TRBV15
CDR3 length: 14
J gene: TRBJ2-3
CDR3 protein: ATSSGPSATTDTQY

V gene: TRBV4-3
CDR3 length: 16
J gene: TRBJ2-7
CDR3 protein: ASSQERGGEHRSYEQY

V gene: TRBV25-1
CDR3 length: 14
J gene: TRBJ1-1
CDR3 protein: ASSGARGVWNTEAF

V gene: TRBV29-1
CDR3 length: 10
J gene: TRBJ2-7
CDR3 protein: SGGSAIDGQY

V gene: TRBV15
CDR3 length: 16
J gene: TRBJ2-1
CDR3 protein: ATSKEIPDRSRVNEQF

V gene: TRBV28
CDR3 length: 10
J gene: TRBJ1-1
CDR3 protein: ASSPSVIEAF

V gene: TRBV5-4
CDR3 length: 10
J gene: TRBJ2-1
CDR3 protein: ASSEDSPQQF

V gene: TRBV12-1
CDR3 length: 14
J gene: TRBJ2-1
CDR3 protein: ASSPIRLGGNNEQF

V gene: TRBV9
CDR3 length: 12
J gene: TRBJ2-5
CDR3 protein: ASSPGTSQETQY

V gene: TRBV4-3
CDR3 length: 14
J gene: TRBJ2-7
CDR3 protein: ASSQGSETSSYEQY

V gene: TRBV4-3
CDR3 length: 14
J gene: TRBJ2-2
CDR3 protein: ASSHTSAGGTGELF

V gene: TRBV12-2
CDR3 length: 14
J gene: TRBJ1-3
CDR3 protein: ASRAGWAVGSNTIY

V gene: TRBV4-3
CDR3 length: 13
J gene: TRBJ1-5
CDR3 protein: ASSQESGSDQPQH

V gene: TRBV7-9
CDR3 length: 10
J gene: TRBJ2-7
CDR3 protein: ASRGLEGEQY

V gene: TRBV15
CDR3 length: 13
J gene: TRBJ2-7
CDR3 protein: ATSREAASSYEQY

V gene: TRBV30
CDR3 length: 15
J gene: TRBJ1-2
CDR3 protein: AWRPGTGGILSYGYT

V gene: TRBV11-2
CDR3 length: 13
J gene: TRBJ2-3
CDR3 protein: ASSLRLSQTDTQY

V gene: TRBV7-6
CDR3 length: 14
J gene: TRBJ2-5
CDR3 protein: ASSLGGTGRKETQY

V gene: TRBV18
CDR3 length: 12
J gene: TRBJ2-1
CDR3 protein: ASSTGQGRNEQF

V gene: TRBV4-2
CDR3 length: 14
J gene: TRBJ2-2
CDR3 protein: ASSQVKGSGAGELF

V gene: TRBV27
CDR3 length: 12
J gene: TRBJ1-1
CDR3 protein: ASSLRRVMTEAF

V gene: TRBV10-3
CDR3 length: 12
J gene: TRBJ1-1
CDR3 protein: AISESGVTTEAF

V gene: TRBV27
CDR3 length: 12
J gene: TRBJ2-7
CDR3 protein: ASSLSGQEYEQY

V gene: TRBV7-6
CDR3 length: 14
J gene: TRBJ2-3
CDR3 protein: ASSQTTGPSTDTQY

V gene: TRBV6-5
CDR3 length: 14
J gene: TRBJ2-1
CDR3 protein: ASSSGTSDLYNEQF

V gene: TRBV19
CDR3 length: 11
J gene: TRBJ1-1
CDR3 protein: ASSIDPGTEAF

V gene: TRBV14
CDR3 length: 12
J gene: TRBJ2-3
CDR3 protein: ASSHRGGPDTQY

V gene: TRBV4-1
CDR3 length: 14
J gene: TRBJ1-4
CDR3 protein: ASSQRSAQGDEKLF

V gene: TRBV4-3
CDR3 length: 14
J gene: TRBJ2-1
CDR3 protein: ASSQDLAGAYNEQF

V gene: TRBV4-2
CDR3 length: 14
J gene: TRBJ1-4
CDR3 protein: ASSQLRTGTNEKLF

V gene: TRBV6-4
CDR3 length: 13
J gene: TRBJ1-5
CDR3 protein: ASRPRGGVDQPQH

V gene: TRBV5-4
CDR3 length: 13
J gene: TRBJ2-3
CDR3 protein: ASSFRREGRDTQY

V gene: TRBV30
CDR3 length: 17
J gene: TRBJ2-1
CDR3 protein: AWSPEILAGGLLYNEQF

V gene: TRBV2
CDR3 length: 10
J gene: TRBJ2-7
CDR3 protein: ASSDWLAGQY

V gene: TRBV27
CDR3 length: 12
J gene: TRBJ2-5
CDR3 protein: ASSSWGRGETQY

V gene: TRBV28
CDR3 length: 13
J gene: TRBJ2-3
CDR3 protein: ASSSTSGLPDTQY

V gene: TRBV5-1
CDR3 length: 11
J gene: TRBJ2-5
CDR3 protein: ASSRWTGESQY

V gene: TRBV5-1
CDR3 length: 13
J gene: TRBJ1-2
CDR3 protein: ASSLSPGGDYGYT

V gene: TRBV7-9
CDR3 length: 17
J gene: TRBJ2-3
CDR3 protein: ASSSSLGVETSGMDTQY

V gene: TRBV14
CDR3 length: 14
J gene: TRBJ2-7
CDR3 protein: ASSPLATPSSYEQY

V gene: TRBV29-1
CDR3 length: 13
J gene: TRBJ1-1
CDR3 protein: SVPGTGAMNTEAF

V gene: TRBV5-6
CDR3 length: 11
J gene: TRBJ2-7
CDR3 protein: ASSGGTEYEQY

V gene: TRBV30
CDR3 length: 11
J gene: TRBJ2-7
CDR3 protein: AWRGQAFYEQY

V gene: TRBV4-1
CDR3 length: 12
J gene: TRBJ1-2
CDR3 protein: ASSQENINYGYT

V gene: TRBV18
CDR3 length: 11
J gene: TRBJ2-7
CDR3 protein: ASSPRLQDEQY

V gene: TRBV2
CDR3 length: 12
J gene: TRBJ1-3
CDR3 protein: ASSVGGFGNTIY

V gene: TRBV4-3
CDR3 length: 13
J gene: TRBJ1-5
CDR3 protein: ASSQDGTGGQPQH

V gene: TRBV6-1
CDR3 length: 12
J gene: TRBJ2-7
CDR3 protein: ATGGDRGHYEQY

V gene: TRBV4-3
CDR3 length: 12
J gene: TRBJ2-1
CDR3 protein: ASSRWGGYNEQF

V gene: TRBV7-8
CDR3 length: 14
J gene: TRBJ2-2
CDR3 protein: ASSPLSGRSTGELF

V gene: TRBV18
CDR3 length: 14
J gene: TRBJ2-3
CDR3 protein: ASSPRSAGYTDTQY